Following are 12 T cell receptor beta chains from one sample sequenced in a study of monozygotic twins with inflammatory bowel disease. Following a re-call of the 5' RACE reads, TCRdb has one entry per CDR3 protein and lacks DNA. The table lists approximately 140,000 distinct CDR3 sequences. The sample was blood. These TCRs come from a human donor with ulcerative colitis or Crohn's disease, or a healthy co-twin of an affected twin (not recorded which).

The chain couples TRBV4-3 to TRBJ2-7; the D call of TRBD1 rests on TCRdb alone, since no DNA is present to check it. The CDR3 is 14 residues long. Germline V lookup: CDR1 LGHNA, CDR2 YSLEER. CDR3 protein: CASSHRQGEYEQYF.

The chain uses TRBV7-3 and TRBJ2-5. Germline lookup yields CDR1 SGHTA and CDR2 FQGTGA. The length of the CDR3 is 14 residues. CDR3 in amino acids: CASSLTPDQETQYF.

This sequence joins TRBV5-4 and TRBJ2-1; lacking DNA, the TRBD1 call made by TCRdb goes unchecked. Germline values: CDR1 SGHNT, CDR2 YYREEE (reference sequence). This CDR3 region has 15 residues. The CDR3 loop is CASSTGTGGFNEQFF.

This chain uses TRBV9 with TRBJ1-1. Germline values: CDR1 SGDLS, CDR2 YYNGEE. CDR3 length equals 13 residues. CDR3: CASSVGRWGEAFF.

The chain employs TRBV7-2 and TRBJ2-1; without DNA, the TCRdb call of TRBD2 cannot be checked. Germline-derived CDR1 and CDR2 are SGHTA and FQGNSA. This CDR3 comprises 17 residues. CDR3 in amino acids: CASSPYRGGPPVNEQFF.

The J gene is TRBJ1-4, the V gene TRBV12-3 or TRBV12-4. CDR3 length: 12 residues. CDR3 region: CASRKTKEKLFF.

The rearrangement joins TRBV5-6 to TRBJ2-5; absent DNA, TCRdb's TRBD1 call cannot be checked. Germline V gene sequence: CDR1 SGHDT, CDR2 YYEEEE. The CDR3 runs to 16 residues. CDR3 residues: CASSLKGTTYQETQYF.

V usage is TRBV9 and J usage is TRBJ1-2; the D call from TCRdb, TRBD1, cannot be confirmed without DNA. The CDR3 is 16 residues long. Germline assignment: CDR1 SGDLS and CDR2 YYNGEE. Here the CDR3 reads CASSVEAGMFKYGYTF.

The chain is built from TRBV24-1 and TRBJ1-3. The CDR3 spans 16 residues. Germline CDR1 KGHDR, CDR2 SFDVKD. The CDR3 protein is CATSDLTDNSGNTIYF.

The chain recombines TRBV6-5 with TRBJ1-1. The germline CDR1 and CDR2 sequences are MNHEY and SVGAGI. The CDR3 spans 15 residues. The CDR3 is CASSYSISGETEAFF.

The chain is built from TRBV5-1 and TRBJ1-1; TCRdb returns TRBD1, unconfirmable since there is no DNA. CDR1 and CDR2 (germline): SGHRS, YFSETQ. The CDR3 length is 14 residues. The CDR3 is CASSSHGANTEAFF.

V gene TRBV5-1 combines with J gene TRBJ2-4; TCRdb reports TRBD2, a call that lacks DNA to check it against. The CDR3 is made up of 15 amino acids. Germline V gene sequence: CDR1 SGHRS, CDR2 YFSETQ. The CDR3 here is CASSNPQGSGDIQYF.